The rows below give T cell receptor beta chains drawn from one sample of a study of T cells after yellow fever vaccination. TCRdb independently ran MiXCR on the 5' RACE reads; one entry per CDR3 protein. Seen here are some 390,000 distinct CDR3 sequences, approximately 18% observed once, and the top ten hold roughly a sixth. The specimen was PBMCs, collected before the yellow fever booster vaccination. The receptors derive from a man between 18 and 35 years old who received the YFV17D yellow fever vaccine. Each CDR3 is given with its conserved first and last residue. The D gene is left open where the match is weak. Size is stated for part of the rows, as once, few or many counts, or as a class when the clone is expanded.

d_call	j_call	v_call	clone_size	cdr3_nt	cdr3_aa
-	TRBJ1-2	TRBV7-2	-	TGTGCCAGCAGCTGGAGGGACCCCCAGGGTGGCTACACCTTC	CASSWRDPQGGYTF
TRBD2	TRBJ2-5	TRBV7-2	few	TGTGCCAGCAGCGCCGGAAGCGGGGGGGCCGAGACCCAGTACTTC	CASSAGSGGAETQYF
-	TRBJ1-1	TRBV20-1	-	TGCAGTGCTAGAGGCGAAGTCCCTGAAGCTTTCTTT	CSARGEVPEAFF
-	TRBJ2-5	TRBV7-2	few	TGTGCCAGCAGCCATATCAGTGGGACGGACCAAGAGACCCAGTACTTC	CASSHISGTDQETQYF
TRBD1	TRBJ1-2	TRBV5-5	-	TGTGCCAGCAGCTGGGGACAGGGGGGAAACTATGGCTACACCTTC	CASSWGQGGNYGYTF
TRBD2	TRBJ2-3	TRBV7-2	-	TGTGCCAGCAGCGTACTCTACGGGGGGGCAGATACGCAGTATTTT	CASSVLYGGADTQYF
TRBD1	TRBJ2-2	TRBV12-3/TRBV12-4	many	TGTGCCAGCAGAAGGACAGGGTTTGCCGGGGAGCTGTTTTTT	CASRRTGFAGELFF
-	TRBJ2-3	TRBV6-6	few	TGTGCCAGCACAACGGGGTTCACAGATACGCAGTATTTT	CASTTGFTDTQYF
-	TRBJ2-3	TRBV6-2/TRBV6-3	-	TGTGCCAGCAGTCCCCCTCCGGGGCGGGTTGGAGATACGCAGTATTTT	CASSPPPGRVGDTQYF
TRBD1	TRBJ2-1	TRBV20-1	-	TGCAGTGCTACTACCCGGACAGGGTGGGATGAGCAGTTCTTC	CSATTRTGWDEQFF
TRBD2	TRBJ2-3	TRBV7-2	-	TGTGCCAGCAGCTTAGTTCAGCGGGGGTGGGCAGATACGCAGTATTTT	CASSLVQRGWADTQYF
-	TRBJ2-5	TRBV7-9	few	TGTGCCAGCAGCTCTCCAGAGCGAGAGACCCAGTACTTC	CASSSPERETQYF
-	TRBJ2-3	TRBV4-2	few	TGTGCCAGCAGCCAAGATGCTGGCGGGACCCTAAAGCAGTATTTT	CASSQDAGGTLKQYF
-	TRBJ2-7	TRBV7-6	-	TGTGCCAGCAGCTTAGCGTCCGACCCCCCGGGCTACGAGCAGTACTTC	CASSLASDPPGYEQYF
TRBD2	TRBJ2-2	TRBV20-1	many	TGCAGTGCTCGTGAGAGCGGGGCCGGTCCCGGGGAGCTGTTTTTT	CSARESGAGPGELFF
-	TRBJ2-5	TRBV6-5	-	TGTGCCAGCTCCCCAAGACGGGGAAAGAGGACCCAGTACTTC	CASSPRRGKRTQYF
TRBD2	TRBJ2-3	TRBV10-2	few	TGCGCCAGCAGGAGGGGGAGTAGCGGGGGGGCTGGGACAGATACGCAGTATTTT	CASRRGSSGGAGTDTQYF
-	TRBJ1-6	TRBV29-1	-	TGCAGCGTTGCCGTGGGGGATTATAATTCACCCCTCCACTTT	CSVAVGDYNSPLHF
-	TRBJ2-2	TRBV7-2	few	TGTGCCAGCAGCTCCGGACAGCTTGCCGGGGAGCTGTTTTTT	CASSSGQLAGELFF
-	TRBJ2-5	TRBV7-2	-	TGTGCCAGCAGCTCCTGGGCGAGTTCCGAGGAGACCCAGTACTTC	CASSSWASSEETQYF
-	TRBJ2-3	TRBV6-2/TRBV6-3	-	TGTGCCAGCAGTTATGACGGCACAGATACGCAGTATTTT	CASSYDGTDTQYF
-	TRBJ1-2	TRBV20-1	few	TGCAGTGCTGATGTAAACCTAGCTAACTATGGCTACACCTTC	CSADVNLANYGYTF
-	TRBJ2-2	TRBV12-3/TRBV12-4	-	TGTGCCAGCAGCCCAGCTCTGGCCACCGGGGAGCTGTTTTTT	CASSPALATGELFF
TRBD1	TRBJ1-5	TRBV4-3	-	TGCGCCAGCAGCCAGACAGGGGGCGCGAGCAATCAGCCCCAGCATTTT	CASSQTGGASNQPQHF
-	TRBJ2-7	TRBV29-1	few	TGCAGCGGCCTGCGGGGAATCGGCAACGAGCAGTACTTC	CSGLRGIGNEQYF